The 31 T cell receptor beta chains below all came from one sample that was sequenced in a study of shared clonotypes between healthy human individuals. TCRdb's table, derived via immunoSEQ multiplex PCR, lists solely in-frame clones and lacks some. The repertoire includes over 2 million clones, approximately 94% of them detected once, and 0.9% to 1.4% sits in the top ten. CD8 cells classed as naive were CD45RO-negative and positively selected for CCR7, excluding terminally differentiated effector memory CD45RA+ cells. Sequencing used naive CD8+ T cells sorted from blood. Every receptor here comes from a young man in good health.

In nucleotides, the CDR3 is TGCAGCGTGCCGTTACAAGGATTAGGGGAGACCCAGTACTTC. Translation: CSVPLQGLGETQYF. The chain has TRBV29-1 and TRBJ2-5; D gene unclear. Trimming cost V 6 bases and J 5 bases, with 19 bases left between them. The CDR3 consists of 14 residues. The germline gives CDR1 SQVTM, CDR2 ANQGSEA.

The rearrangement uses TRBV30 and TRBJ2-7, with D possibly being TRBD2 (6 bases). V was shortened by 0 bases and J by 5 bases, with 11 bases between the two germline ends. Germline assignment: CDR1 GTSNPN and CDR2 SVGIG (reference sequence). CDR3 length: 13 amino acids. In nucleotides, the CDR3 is TGTGCCTGGAGTGTCTCGGGGAGGAACGAGCAGTACTTC. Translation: CAWSVSGRNEQYF.

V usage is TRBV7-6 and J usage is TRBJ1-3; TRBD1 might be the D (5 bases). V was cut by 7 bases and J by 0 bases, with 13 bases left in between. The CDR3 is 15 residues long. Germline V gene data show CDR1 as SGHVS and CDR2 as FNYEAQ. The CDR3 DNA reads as TGTGCCAGCACCCAAGGGACCGCCTCTGGAAACACCATATATTTT. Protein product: CASTQGTASGNTIYF.

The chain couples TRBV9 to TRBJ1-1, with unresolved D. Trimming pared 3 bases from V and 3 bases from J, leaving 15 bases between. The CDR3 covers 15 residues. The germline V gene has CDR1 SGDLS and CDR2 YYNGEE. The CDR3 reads CASSGPGSDYTEAFF. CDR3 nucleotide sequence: TGTGCCAGCAGCGGCCCTGGGAGCGATTACACTGAAGCTTTCTTT.

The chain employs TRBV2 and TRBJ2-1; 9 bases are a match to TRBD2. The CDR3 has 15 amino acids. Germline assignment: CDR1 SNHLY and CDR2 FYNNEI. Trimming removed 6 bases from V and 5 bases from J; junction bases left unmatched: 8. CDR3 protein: CASSPLAGSNNEQFF. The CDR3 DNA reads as TGTGCCAGCAGCCCCCTAGCGGGATCAAACAATGAGCAGTTCTTC.

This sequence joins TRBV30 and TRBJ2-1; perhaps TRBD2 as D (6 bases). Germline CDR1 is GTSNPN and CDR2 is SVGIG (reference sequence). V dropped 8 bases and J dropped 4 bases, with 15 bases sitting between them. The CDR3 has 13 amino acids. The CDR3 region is CAGTLNTYNEQFF. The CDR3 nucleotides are TGTGCCGGGACTCTCAATACTTACAATGAGCAGTTCTTC.

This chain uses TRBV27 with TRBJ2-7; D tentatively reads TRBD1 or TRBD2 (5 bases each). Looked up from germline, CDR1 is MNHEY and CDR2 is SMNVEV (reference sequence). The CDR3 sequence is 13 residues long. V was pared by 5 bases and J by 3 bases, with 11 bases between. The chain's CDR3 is CASSLGTHYEQYF. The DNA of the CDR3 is TGTGCCAGCAGTCTTGGGACCCACTACGAGCAGTACTTC.

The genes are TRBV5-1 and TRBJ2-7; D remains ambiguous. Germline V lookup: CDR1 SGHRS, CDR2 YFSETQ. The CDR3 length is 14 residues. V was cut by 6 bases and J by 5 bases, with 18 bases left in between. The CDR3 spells CASNRWVSSDEQYF. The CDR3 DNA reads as TGCGCCAGCAACCGATGGGTTAGTTCCGACGAGCAGTACTTC. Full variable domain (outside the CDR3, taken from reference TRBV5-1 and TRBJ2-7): KAGVTQTPRYLIKTRGQQVTLSCSPISGHRSVSWYQQTPGQGLQFLFEYFSETQRNKGNFPGRFSGRQFSNSRSEMNVSTLELGDSALYLCASNRWVSSDEQYFGPGTRLTVT.

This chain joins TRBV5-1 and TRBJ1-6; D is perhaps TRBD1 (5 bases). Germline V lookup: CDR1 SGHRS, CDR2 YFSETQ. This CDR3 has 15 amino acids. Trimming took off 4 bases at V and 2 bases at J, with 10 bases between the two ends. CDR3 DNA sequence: TGCGCCAGCAGCACTAGGGGAACCTATAATTCACCCCTCCACTTT. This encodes CASSTRGTYNSPLHF.

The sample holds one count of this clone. CDR3 DNA: TGCGCCAGCAGTGAGGTGGGAAGCTCCTACAATGAGCAGTTCTTC. Translating gives CASSEVGSSYNEQFF. This chain uses TRBV10-2 with TRBJ2-1; D gene uncertain. CDR1 WSHSY and CDR2 SAAADI come from the germline V gene. CDR3 size: 15 residues. Trimming shortened V by 2 bases and J by 0 bases, and 8 bases separated the two germline ends.

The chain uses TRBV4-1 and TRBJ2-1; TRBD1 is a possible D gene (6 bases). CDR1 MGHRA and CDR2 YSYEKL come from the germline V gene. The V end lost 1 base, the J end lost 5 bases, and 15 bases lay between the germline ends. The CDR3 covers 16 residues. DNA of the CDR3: TGCGCCAGCAGCCAAGTGGGTGGCCAGGGGAACAATGAGCAGTTCTTC. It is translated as CASSQVGGQGNNEQFF.

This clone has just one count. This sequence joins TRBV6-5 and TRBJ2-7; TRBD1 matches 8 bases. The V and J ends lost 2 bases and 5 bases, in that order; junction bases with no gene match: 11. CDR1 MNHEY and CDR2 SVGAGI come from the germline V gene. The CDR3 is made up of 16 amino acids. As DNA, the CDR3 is TGTGCCAGCAGTTACCGCTTAGGACAGGGTCGGGACGAGCAGTACTTC. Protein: CASSYRLGQGRDEQYF.

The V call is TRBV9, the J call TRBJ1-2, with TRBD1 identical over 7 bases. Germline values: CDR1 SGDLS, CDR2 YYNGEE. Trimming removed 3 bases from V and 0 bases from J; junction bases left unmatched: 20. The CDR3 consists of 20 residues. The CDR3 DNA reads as TGTGCCAGCAGCGAAGTACCACAGGGGTCCTCAATAGTAGCTAACTATGGCTACACCTTC. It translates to CASSEVPQGSSIVANYGYTF.

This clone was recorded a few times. As DNA, the CDR3 is TGTGCCTGGAGTGGGGGACAGGGGTTTCAGCCCCAGCATTTT. Its protein is CAWSGGQGFQPQHF. This chain connects TRBV30 to TRBJ1-5, with 10 bases aligning to TRBD1. The V segment lost 1 base and the J segment 6 bases; nucleotides outside the gene matches: 3. The CDR3 length is 14 residues. CDR1 GTSNPN and CDR2 SVGIG come from the germline V gene (reference sequence).

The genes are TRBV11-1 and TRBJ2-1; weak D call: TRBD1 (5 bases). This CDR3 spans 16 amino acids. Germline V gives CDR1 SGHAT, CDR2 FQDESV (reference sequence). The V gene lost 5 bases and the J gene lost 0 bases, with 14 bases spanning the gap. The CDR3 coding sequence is TGTGCCAGCAGCCCGCAGGGTTTCAGCTCCTACAATGAGCAGTTCTTC. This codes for CASSPQGFSSYNEQFF.

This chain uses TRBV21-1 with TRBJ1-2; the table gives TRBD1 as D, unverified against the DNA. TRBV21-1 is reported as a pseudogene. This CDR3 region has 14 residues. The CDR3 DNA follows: TGTGCCAGCAGCAAAGGGACAGGGCTCTATGGCTACACCTTC. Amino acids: CASSKGTGLYGYTF.

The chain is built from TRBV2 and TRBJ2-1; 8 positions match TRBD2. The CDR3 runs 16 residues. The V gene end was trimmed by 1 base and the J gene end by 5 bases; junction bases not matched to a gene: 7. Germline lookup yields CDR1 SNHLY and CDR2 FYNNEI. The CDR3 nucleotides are TGTGCCAGCAGTGAAGGCGGGGGGCTTACTCACAATGAGCAGTTCTTC. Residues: CASSEGGGLTHNEQFF.

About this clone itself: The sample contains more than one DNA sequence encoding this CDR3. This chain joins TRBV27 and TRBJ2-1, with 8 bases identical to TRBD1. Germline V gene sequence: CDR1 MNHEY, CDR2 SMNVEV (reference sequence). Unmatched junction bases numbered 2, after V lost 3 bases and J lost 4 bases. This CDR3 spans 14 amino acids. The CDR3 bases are TGTGCCAGCAGTTTTACAGGGGGATACAATGAGCAGTTCTTC. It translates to CASSFTGGYNEQFF.

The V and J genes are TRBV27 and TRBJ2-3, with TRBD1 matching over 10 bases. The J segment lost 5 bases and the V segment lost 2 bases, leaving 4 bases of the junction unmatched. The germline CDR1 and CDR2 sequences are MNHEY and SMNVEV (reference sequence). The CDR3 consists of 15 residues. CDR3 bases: TGTGCCAGCAGTTTAGGTGACAGGGGGCAAGATACGCAGTATTTT. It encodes CASSLGDRGQDTQYF.

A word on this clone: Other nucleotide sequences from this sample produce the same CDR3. CDR3 DNA: TGTGCCAGCAGTTTCGGCAGGGGCAACGAGCAGTACTTC. It encodes CASSFGRGNEQYF. The rearrangement links TRBV27 to TRBJ2-7; D may be TRBD1 (6 bases). CDR3 length: 13 residues. Germline V gene data show CDR1 as MNHEY and CDR2 as SMNVEV (reference sequence). V dropped 3 bases and J dropped 5 bases, with 11 bases sitting between them.

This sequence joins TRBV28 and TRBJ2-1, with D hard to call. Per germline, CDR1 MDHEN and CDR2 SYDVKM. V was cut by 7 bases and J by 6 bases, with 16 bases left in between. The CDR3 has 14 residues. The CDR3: CASTFSALTNEQFF. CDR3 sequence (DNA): TGTGCCAGCACTTTCTCCGCCCTTACCAATGAGCAGTTCTTC.

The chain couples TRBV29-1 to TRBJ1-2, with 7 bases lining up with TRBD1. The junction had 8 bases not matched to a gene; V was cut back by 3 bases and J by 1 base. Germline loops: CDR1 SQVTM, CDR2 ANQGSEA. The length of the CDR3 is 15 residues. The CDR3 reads CSVDTTGALNYGYTF. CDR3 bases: TGCAGCGTTGACACCACAGGGGCGCTTAACTATGGCTACACCTTC.

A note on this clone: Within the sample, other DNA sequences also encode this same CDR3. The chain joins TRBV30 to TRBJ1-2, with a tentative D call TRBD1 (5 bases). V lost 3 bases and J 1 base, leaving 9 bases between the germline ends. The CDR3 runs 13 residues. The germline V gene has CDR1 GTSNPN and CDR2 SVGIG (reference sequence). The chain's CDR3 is CAWSGDSNYGYTF. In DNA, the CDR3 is TGTGCCTGGAGCGGAGACAGTAACTATGGCTACACCTTC.

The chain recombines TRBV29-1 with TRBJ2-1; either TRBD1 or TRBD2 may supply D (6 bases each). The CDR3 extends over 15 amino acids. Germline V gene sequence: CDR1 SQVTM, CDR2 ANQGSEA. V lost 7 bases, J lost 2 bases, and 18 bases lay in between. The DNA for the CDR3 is TGCAGCGCCACTACCTTGGGGGGCGCCTACAATGAGCAGTTCTTC. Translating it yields CSATTLGGAYNEQFF.

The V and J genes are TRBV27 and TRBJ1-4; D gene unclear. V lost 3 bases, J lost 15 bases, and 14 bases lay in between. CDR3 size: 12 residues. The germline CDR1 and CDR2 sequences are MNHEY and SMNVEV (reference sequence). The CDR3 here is CASSFPMAEVFF. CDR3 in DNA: TGTGCCAGCAGTTTCCCAATGGCCGAGGTGTTTTTT.

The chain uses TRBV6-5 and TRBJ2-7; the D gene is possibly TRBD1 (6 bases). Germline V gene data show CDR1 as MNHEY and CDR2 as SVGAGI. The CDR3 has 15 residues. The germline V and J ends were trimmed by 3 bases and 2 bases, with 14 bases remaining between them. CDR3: CASSYGTGSAYEQYF. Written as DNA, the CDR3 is TGTGCCAGCAGTTATGGCACAGGGTCCGCCTACGAGCAGTACTTC.

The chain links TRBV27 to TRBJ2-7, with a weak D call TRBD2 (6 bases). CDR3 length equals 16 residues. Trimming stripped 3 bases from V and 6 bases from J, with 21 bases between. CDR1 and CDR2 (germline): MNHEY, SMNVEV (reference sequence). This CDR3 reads CASSFSGGVSSGEQYF. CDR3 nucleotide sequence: TGTGCCAGCAGTTTCTCGGGCGGGGTCAGTAGTGGCGAGCAGTACTTC.

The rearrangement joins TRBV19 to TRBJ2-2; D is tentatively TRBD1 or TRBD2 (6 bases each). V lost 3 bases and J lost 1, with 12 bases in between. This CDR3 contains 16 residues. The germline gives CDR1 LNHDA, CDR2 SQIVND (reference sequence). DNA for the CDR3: TGTGCCAGTAGTATTTTAGGAGGGGGGAACACCGGGGAGCTGTTTTTT. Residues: CASSILGGGNTGELFF. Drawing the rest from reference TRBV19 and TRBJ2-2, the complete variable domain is DGGITQSPKYLFRKEGQNVTLSCEQNLNHDAMYWYRQDPGQGLRLIYYSQIVNDFQKGDIAEGYSVSREKKESFPLTVTSAQKNPTAFYLCASSILGGGNTGELFFGEGSRLTVL.

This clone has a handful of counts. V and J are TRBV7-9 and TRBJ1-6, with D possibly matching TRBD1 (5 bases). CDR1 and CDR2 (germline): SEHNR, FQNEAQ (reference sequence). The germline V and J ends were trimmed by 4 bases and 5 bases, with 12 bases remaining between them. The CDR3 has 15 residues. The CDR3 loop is CASSSRDLNNSPLHF. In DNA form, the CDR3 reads TGTGCCAGCAGCTCCAGGGATTTGAATAATTCACCCCTCCACTTT. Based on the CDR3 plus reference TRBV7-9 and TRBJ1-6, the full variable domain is DTGVSQNPRHKITKRGQNVTFRCDPISEHNRLYWYRQTLGQGPEFLTYFQNEAQLEKSRLLSDRFSAERPKGSFSTLEIQRTEQGDSAMYLCASSSRDLNNSPLHFGNGTRLTVT.

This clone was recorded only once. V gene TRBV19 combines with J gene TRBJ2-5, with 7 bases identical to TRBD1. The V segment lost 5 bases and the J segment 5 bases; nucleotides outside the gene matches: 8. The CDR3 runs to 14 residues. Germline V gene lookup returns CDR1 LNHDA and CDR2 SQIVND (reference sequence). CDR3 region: CASSPRQGPETQYF. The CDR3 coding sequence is TGTGCCAGTAGTCCCCGACAGGGCCCCGAGACCCAGTACTTC.

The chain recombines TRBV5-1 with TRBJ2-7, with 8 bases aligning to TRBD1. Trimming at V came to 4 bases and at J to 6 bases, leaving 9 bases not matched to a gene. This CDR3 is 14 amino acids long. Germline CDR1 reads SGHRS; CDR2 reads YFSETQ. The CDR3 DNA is TGCGCCAGCAGCAAAGGACAGGGATACGGCGAGCAGTACTTC. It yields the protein CASSKGQGYGEQYF.